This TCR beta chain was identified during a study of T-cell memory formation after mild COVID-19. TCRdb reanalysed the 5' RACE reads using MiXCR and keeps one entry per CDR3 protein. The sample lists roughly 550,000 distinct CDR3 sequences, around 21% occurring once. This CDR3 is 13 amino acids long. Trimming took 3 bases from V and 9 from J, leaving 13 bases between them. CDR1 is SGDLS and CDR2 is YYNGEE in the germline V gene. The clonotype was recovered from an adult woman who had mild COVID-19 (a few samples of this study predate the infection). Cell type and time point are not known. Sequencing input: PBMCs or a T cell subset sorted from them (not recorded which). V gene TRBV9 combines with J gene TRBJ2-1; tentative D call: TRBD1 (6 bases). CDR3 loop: CASSERQEAEQFF. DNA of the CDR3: TGTGCCAGCAGCGAGAGACAGGAAGCTGAGCAGTTCTTC.